The T cell receptor (delta chain) under discussion was sequenced for a study of Vδ1+ human thymocytes listed by TCRdb under 2018. Broadly, across the study: The study characterised mRNA-level TRG and TRD CDR3 repertoires of highly purified Vdelta1+ thymocytes from young children as a data resource. The multiplex-based CDR3 amplicon strategy had previously been validated against 5'RACE-based CDR3 amplicon generation methods.

Thymic samples were depleted of alphabeta T cells, then CD3+ TCRVdelta1+ TCRVdelta2- thymocytes were FACS-sorted. The purity of the sorted Vdelta1+ thymocytes was between roughly 98% and 99.6%. The thymic specimens were obtained from several paediatric patients, aged roughly 5 days to 15 months, who were having corrective cardiac surgery. After the thymic tissue was dispersed, mononuclear cells were isolated using a Histopaque-1077 density gradient. Staining used anti-TCRVdelta1 clone TS8.2, anti-TCRVdelta2 clone B6, anti-CD3 clone HIT3a and anti-TCRalphabeta clone IP26 antibodies. The research as a whole found: Donors did not cluster by age or sex, so the analyses were not stratified by age or sex. Despite high sort purity, 15% to 25% of thymic TRD sequences were Vdelta2 (and few Vdelta3), unlike peripheral blood Vdelta1+ controls. Many TRG clonotypes were shared between donors (up to about 7x10^3), whereas TRD repertoires were essentially private (max roughly 120 shared). The authors advised highly purified populations and single-cell validation, since unexpected Vdelta2 sequences could cause misinterpretation of bulk repertoire data. Unlike the oligoclonal repertoires in peripheral blood, the thymic TRG and TRD repertoires appeared highly polyclonal, with Gaussian CDR3 length distributions.

RNA was extracted with the RNeasy mini kit and reverse transcribed using Superscript III. To generate the CDR3 amplicons, a multiplex PCR was run using pooled V-gene forward primers together with a constant-region reverse primer that carried Illumina adaptor overhangs. After gel purification, the amplicons were indexed with Nextera index primers over eight extra PCR cycles and then purified using AMPure XP beads. Libraries were sequenced on an Illumina MiSeq with paired-end 250 bp reads, dual indexing and about 22% PhiX spike-in. In the original analysis: Read quality was checked with FastQC, and TRG read pairs were merged using ea-utils fastq-join. IMGT/HighV-QUEST was used to annotate sequences, retaining only productive sequences with an unambiguous V-gene assignment, and each clonotype was defined by an identical CDR3 sequence. VDJtools 1.1.1, tcR 2.2.3, Treemap and vegan Shannon diversity in R 3.4.4 were used for downstream analysis. TCRdb reprocessed the public reads with the caller CATT; rows with the same DNA were merged afterwards. TCRdb's processing, not the study's, gives the V and J calls here. Present in this sample are some 54,000 delta-chain clones, roughly 15% of which were seen just once. Approximately 0.5% of the sample is taken by the ten largest.

This clone was detected only a few times. It lacks a known antigen. No per-base quality is available; no much larger clone lies one base away. The germline V and J ends show losses of 2 bases and 7 bases respectively, and no gene match explains 18 bases of the junction. From the germline V gene, CDR1 is TSWWSYY and CDR2 is QGS. The CDR3 covers 19 residues, taking in both the cysteine and the phenylalanine. The read is trimmed to its CDR3 DNA, 57 bases read in frame from base 1. The chain was built from TRDV1 and TRDJ1, with 11 bases in between that match TRDD3. The sequence derives from a boy less than two years old who had congenital heart surgery. What was sequenced was Vdelta1+ gamma-delta thymocytes from the thymus. Read against the paper, the sample's cell subset or site label means: FACS-sorted CD3+ TCRalphabeta- TCRVdelta1+ TCRVdelta2- thymocytes. The CDR3 protein: CALGESTYFILGDIGKLIF. The sequence in DNA is TGTGCTCTTGGGGAATCTACGTACTTTATACTGGGGGATATCGGTAAACTCATCTTT.